These 24 T cell receptor beta chains were all obtained from the same sample, sequenced in a study of blood T cell repertoires in COVID-19. Clones were sequenced by immunoSEQ multiplex PCR, and TCRdb holds only the in-frame ones, with some missing. There are approximately 300,000 clones in the sample; about 82% occur only once, and approximately 3.8% lies in the top ten. Specimen: peripheral blood. These receptors all come from a woman between 50 and 59 years old with active or convalescent COVID-19.

This clone appeared once. The J gene is TRBJ2-2, the V gene TRBV2; a weak D match, TRBD1 (6 bases). Between the trimmed V and J ends, which lost 0 bases and 6 bases, there was a span of 17 bases. The germline V gene has CDR1 SNHLY and CDR2 FYNNEI. The CDR3 has 17 residues. The CDR3: CASSEARTALRAGELFF. The CDR3 DNA sequence: TGTGCCAGCAGTGAAGCGAGGACAGCACTCAGGGCCGGGGAGCTGTTTTTT. The full variable domain, completed using reference TRBV2 and TRBJ2-2, is EPEVTQTPSHQVTQMGQEVILRCVPISNHLYFYWYRQILGQKVEFLVSFYNNEISEKSEIFDDQFSVERPDGSNFTLKIRSTKLEDSAMYFCASSEARTALRAGELFFGEGSRLTVL.

This clone turned up a few times. The gene calls are TRBV10-2 and TRBJ2-3, with 8 bases aligning to TRBD2. This CDR3 has 16 residues. V lost 3 bases to trimming and J lost 5 bases; unmatched junction nucleotides: 10. Germline V gives CDR1 WSHSY, CDR2 SAAADI. The CDR3 DNA reads as TGCGCCAGCAGTGACCAGCGGGAGAGGGCGAAAGATACGCAGTATTTT. It codes for CASSDQRERAKDTQYF.

This chain links TRBV2 with TRBJ1-6; 9 nucleotides agree with TRBD1. The length of the CDR3 is 15 residues. Trimming cost V 4 bases and J 4 bases; bases outside gene matches: 2. Germline V lookup: CDR1 SNHLY, CDR2 FYNNEI. In nucleotides, the CDR3 is TGTGCCAGCAGTGGGGGACAGGGTTATAATTCACCCCTCCACTTT. It specifies CASSGGQGYNSPLHF.

This sequence joins TRBV27 and TRBJ1-5; 10 bases are a match to TRBD1. The CDR3 loop spans 15 amino acids. Germline V CDR1 and CDR2: MNHEY, SMNVEV (reference sequence). V trimming: 6 bases; J trimming: 5 bases; junction bases outside the gene matches: 7. The CDR3 is CASSPGDRGYQPQHF. CDR3 DNA: TGTGCCAGCAGCCCCGGGGACAGGGGATATCAGCCCCAGCATTTT.

The chain links TRBV4-1 to TRBJ1-2; tentatively, D is TRBD1 (5 bases). The CDR3 spans 16 residues. Trimming shortened V by 1 base and J by 6 bases, and 18 bases separated the two germline ends. Germline loops: CDR1 MGHRA, CDR2 YSYEKL. CDR3 in DNA: TGCGCCAGCAGCCAAGTTGGCCGGTCAGGGCGGAATGGCTACACCTTC. Protein: CASSQVGRSGRNGYTF.

This chain uses TRBV27 with TRBJ1-5; TRBD1 matches at 9 bases. CDR3 length: 15 amino acids. V was pared by 6 bases and J by 7 bases, with 10 bases of the junction left unmatched. CDR1 MNHEY and CDR2 SMNVEV come from the germline V gene (reference sequence). Here the CDR3 reads CASSRRTGDGQPQHF. The CDR3 DNA reads TGTGCCAGCAGCCGCCGGACAGGGGACGGGCAGCCCCAGCATTTT.

V is TRBV5-6 and J is TRBJ1-4; D ambiguous. Germline loops: CDR1 SGHDT, CDR2 YYEEEE. V was shortened by 0 bases and J by 5 bases, with 8 bases between the two germline ends. The CDR3 contains 14 residues. CDR3 nucleotides: TGTGCCAGCAGCTTGGGACGGAGAAATGAAAAACTGTTTTTT. It translates to CASSLGRRNEKLFF.

This clone has only one observation. J is TRBJ1-1 and V is TRBV20-1; a possible D gene is TRBD1 (5 bases). Looked up from germline, CDR1 is DFQATT and CDR2 is SNEGSKA (reference sequence). V was trimmed by 5 bases and J by 6 bases, leaving 10 bases between them. The CDR3 has 11 residues. CDR3 loop: CSAVGGAEAFF. The CDR3 DNA sequence: TGCAGTGCTGTTGGGGGGGCTGAAGCTTTCTTT.

This chain joins TRBV24-1 and TRBJ2-3; tentative D call: TRBD2 (5 bases). Per germline, CDR1 KGHDR and CDR2 SFDVKD. CDR3 length: 15 residues. V was shortened by 3 bases and J by 1 base, with 10 bases between the two germline ends. The CDR3 DNA is TGTGCCACCAGTGATCCCGGGCGGGGCACAGATACGCAGTATTTT. It encodes CATSDPGRGTDTQYF.

This chain joins TRBV6-5 and TRBJ2-4; D might be TRBD2 (5 bases). The germline V gene encodes CDR1 MNHEY and CDR2 SVGAGI. V gave up 4 bases and J gave up 0 bases, with 10 bases separating them. The CDR3 has 15 residues. The CDR3 DNA follows: TGTGCCAGCAGTTCAGCGGACCTAGCCAAAAACATTCAGTACTTC. Translating it yields CASSSADLAKNIQYF.

This clone was observed at least ten times. The chain uses TRBV2 and TRBJ2-1; possible D gene TRBD2, 6 bases. This CDR3 is 13 amino acids long. Germline values: CDR1 SNHLY, CDR2 FYNNEI. The CDR3 sequence is CSLARSSYNEQFF. The CDR3, as DNA: TGTTCGCTAGCGAGGAGCTCCTACAATGAGCAGTTCTTC.

This chain uses TRBV4-1 with TRBJ1-1; D unclear. This CDR3 spans 16 amino acids. Germline CDR1 is MGHRA and CDR2 is YSYEKL. V gave up 0 bases and J gave up 0 bases, with 11 bases separating them. In DNA form, the CDR3 reads TGCGCCAGCAGCCAAGATCTTCCGGTCTTGAACACTGAAGCTTTCTTT. Its translation is CASSQDLPVLNTEAFF.

Here the CDR3 reads CASSKDAGEKLFF. In DNA form, the CDR3 reads TGTGCCAGCTCCAAAGATGCGGGGGAAAAACTGTTTTTT. V and J are TRBV18 and TRBJ1-4; D gene uncertain. The ends were cut back, 6 bases at V and 8 bases at J, with 13 bases in the middle. Germline assignment: CDR1 KGHSH and CDR2 LQKENI. The CDR3 is 13 amino acids.

For this clone: Other nucleotide sequences in the sample specify the same CDR3. The rearrangement joins TRBV2 to TRBJ2-7, with 7 bases aligning to TRBD2. CDR1 is SNHLY, CDR2 FYNNEI, per germline. The CDR3 runs 15 residues. Trimming at V came to 1 base and at J to 4 bases, leaving 7 bases not matched to a gene. The CDR3 loop is CASSEGLAETYEQYF. CDR3 nucleotide sequence: TGTGCCAGCAGTGAAGGCCTAGCGGAGACGTACGAGCAGTACTTC. Variable domain in full (rest from reference TRBV2 and TRBJ2-7): EPEVTQTPSHQVTQMGQEVILRCVPISNHLYFYWYRQILGQKVEFLVSFYNNEISEKSEIFDDQFSVERPDGSNFTLKIRSTKLEDSAMYFCASSEGLAETYEQYFGPGTRLTVT.

J is TRBJ1-6 and V is TRBV14; no firm D call. The length of the CDR3 is 15 residues. The V end was cut by 4 bases, the J end by 7 bases, with 14 bases between. CDR1 is SGHDN, CDR2 FVKESK, per germline. CDR3 in DNA: TGTGCCAGCAGCCGGGCCTTAGGCCACAATTCACCCCTCCACTTT. It translates to CASSRALGHNSPLHF.

The gene calls are TRBV5-5 and TRBJ1-1, with D unresolved. The germline V gene encodes CDR1 SGHKS and CDR2 YYEKEE (reference sequence). The CDR3 covers 14 residues. Trimming shortened V by 6 bases and J by 6 bases, and 18 bases separated the two germline ends. The CDR3 spells CASTPLRAWAEAFF. CDR3 nucleotides: TGTGCCAGCACCCCCCTGCGGGCCTGGGCTGAAGCTTTCTTT. Drawing the rest from reference TRBV5-5 and TRBJ1-1, the complete variable domain is DAGVTQSPTHLIKTRGQQVTLRCSPISGHKSVSWYQQVLGQGPQFIFQYYEKEERGRGNFPDRFSARQFPNYSSELNVNALLLGDSALYLCASTPLRAWAEAFFGQGTRLTVV.

The rearrangement joins TRBV29-1 to TRBJ2-4; 7 nucleotides align to TRBD1. Germline V lookup: CDR1 SQVTM, CDR2 ANQGSEA. The trim removed 5 bases at V and 7 bases at J, leaving 8 bases unmatched. This CDR3 contains 13 residues. The CDR3 nucleotides are TGCAGCGTTCGACTTGACAGGGTCAACATTCAGTACTTC. The encoded protein is CSVRLDRVNIQYF.

CDR3 coding DNA: TGCAGCCACATGGAGGGACTAGCGGGATACCAAGAGACCCAGTACTTC. Its protein product is CSHMEGLAGYQETQYF. The V call is TRBV29-1, the J call TRBJ2-5; 13 nucleotides align to TRBD2. Germline V gene lookup returns CDR1 SQVTM and CDR2 ANQGSEA. V trimming: 8 bases; J trimming: 0 bases; junction bases outside the gene matches: 9. The CDR3 runs to 16 residues.

The CDR3 nucleotides read TGCGCCAGCAAACCCCAAGGACAAGGCTTAAGGTTTCGAGCTGAAGCTTTCTTT. This sequence encodes CASKPQGQGLRFRAEAFF. This chain connects TRBV10-2 to TRBJ1-1, with D possibly matching TRBD1 (5 bases). Germline CDR1 WSHSY, CDR2 SAAADI. The CDR3 is 18 amino acids. V lost 7 bases and J 6 bases, leaving 30 bases between the germline ends.

The chain has TRBV19 and TRBJ2-1; 8 bases are shared with TRBD1. After removal of 6 bases from V and 5 bases from J, the junction contained 6 bases not matched to a gene. The length of the CDR3 is 14 residues. The germline V gene has CDR1 LNHDA and CDR2 SQIVND (reference sequence). In DNA form, the CDR3 reads TGTGCCAGTAGCCAGGGGGCTATGAACAATGAGCAGTTCTTC. Its protein product is CASSQGAMNNEQFF. The whole variable domain, filled in from reference TRBV19 and TRBJ2-1, reads DGGITQSPKYLFRKEGQNVTLSCEQNLNHDAMYWYRQDPGQGLRLIYYSQIVNDFQKGDIAEGYSVSREKKESFPLTVTSAQKNPTAFYLCASSQGAMNNEQFFGPGTRLTVL.

The count of this clone is one. This chain links TRBV28 with TRBJ2-7; 12 bases map to TRBD2. Trimming cost V 6 bases and J 4 bases; bases outside gene matches: 10. Germline lookup yields CDR1 MDHEN and CDR2 SYDVKM. The CDR3 length is 16 residues. The CDR3 protein is CASSRGTSGSAYEQYF. The DNA for the CDR3 is TGTGCCAGCAGCCGCGGGACTAGCGGGTCGGCATACGAGCAGTACTTC. The variable domain in full, completed from reference TRBV28 and TRBJ2-7, reads DVKVTQSSRYLVKRTGEKVFLECVQDMDHENMFWYRQDPGLGLRLIYFSYDVKMKEKGDIPEGYSVSREKKERFSLILESASTNQTSMYLCASSRGTSGSAYEQYFGPGTRLTVT.

This clone was recorded many times. V usage is TRBV12-3 or TRBV12-4 and J usage is TRBJ1-3, with unresolved D. The CDR3 is 11 amino acids. V lost 3 bases to trimming and J lost 13 bases, with 10 bases between them. CDR3 in DNA: TGTGCCAGCAGTTTCGCAGATATGATATATTTT. It is translated as CASSFADMIYF.

This chain uses TRBV5-4 with TRBJ2-7; 7 nucleotides line up with TRBD1. This CDR3 has 14 amino acids. With V trimmed by 4 bases and J by 4 bases, 8 bases remained unmatched. In germline, CDR1 is SGHNT, CDR2 YYREEE (reference sequence). Here the CDR3 reads CASSLGPTGYEQYF. As DNA, the CDR3 is TGTGCCAGCAGCCTTGGACCGACAGGGTACGAGCAGTACTTC.

This chain connects TRBV5-5 to TRBJ2-7, with 7 bases lining up with TRBD2. This CDR3 has 17 residues. Germline V gene data show CDR1 as SGHKS and CDR2 as YYEKEE (reference sequence). Unmatched junction bases numbered 12, after V lost 0 bases and J lost 3 bases. CDR3 nucleotide sequence: TGTGCCAGCAGCTTGGAGATTGGGGGAGGGCCCTTCTACGAGCAGTACTTC. It is translated as CASSLEIGGGPFYEQYF.